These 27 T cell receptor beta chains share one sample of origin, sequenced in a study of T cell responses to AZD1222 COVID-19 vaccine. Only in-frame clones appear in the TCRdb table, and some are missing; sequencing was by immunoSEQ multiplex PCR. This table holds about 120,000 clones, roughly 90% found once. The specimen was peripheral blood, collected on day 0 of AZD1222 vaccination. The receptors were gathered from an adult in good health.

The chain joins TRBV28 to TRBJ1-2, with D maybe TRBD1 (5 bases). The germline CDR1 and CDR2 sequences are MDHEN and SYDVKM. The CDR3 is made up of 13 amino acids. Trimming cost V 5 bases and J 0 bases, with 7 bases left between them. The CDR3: CASSRQTNYGYTF. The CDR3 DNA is TGTGCCAGCAGTCGACAGACTAACTATGGCTACACCTTC.

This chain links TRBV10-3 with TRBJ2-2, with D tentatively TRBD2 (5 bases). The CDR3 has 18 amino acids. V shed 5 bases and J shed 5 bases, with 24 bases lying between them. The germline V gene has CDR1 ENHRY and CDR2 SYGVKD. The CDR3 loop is CAISLVPLTRVATGELFF. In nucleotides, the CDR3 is TGTGCCATCAGTCTAGTCCCTCTAACGAGGGTAGCGACCGGGGAGCTGTTTTTT.

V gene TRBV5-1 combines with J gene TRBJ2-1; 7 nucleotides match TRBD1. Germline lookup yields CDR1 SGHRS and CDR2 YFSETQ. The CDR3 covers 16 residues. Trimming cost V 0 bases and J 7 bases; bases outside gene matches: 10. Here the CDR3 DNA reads TGCGCCAGCAGCTTGGCCGAGAAGGGGGCGCGGAATGAGCAGTTCTTC. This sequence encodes CASSLAEKGARNEQFF.

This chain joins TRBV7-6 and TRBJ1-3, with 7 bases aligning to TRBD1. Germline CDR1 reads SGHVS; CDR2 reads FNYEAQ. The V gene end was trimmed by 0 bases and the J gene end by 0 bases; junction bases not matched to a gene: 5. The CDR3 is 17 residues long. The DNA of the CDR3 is TGTGCCAGCAGCTTAGCGATACAGGGGCACTCTGGAAACACCATATATTTT. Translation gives CASSLAIQGHSGNTIYF.

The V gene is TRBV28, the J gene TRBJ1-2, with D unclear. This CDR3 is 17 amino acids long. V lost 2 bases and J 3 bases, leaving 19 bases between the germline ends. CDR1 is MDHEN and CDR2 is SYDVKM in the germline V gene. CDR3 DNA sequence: TGTGCCAGCAGTTTAAGAATTTACGTCCAACAACACTATGGCTACACCTTC. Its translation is CASSLRIYVQQHYGYTF.

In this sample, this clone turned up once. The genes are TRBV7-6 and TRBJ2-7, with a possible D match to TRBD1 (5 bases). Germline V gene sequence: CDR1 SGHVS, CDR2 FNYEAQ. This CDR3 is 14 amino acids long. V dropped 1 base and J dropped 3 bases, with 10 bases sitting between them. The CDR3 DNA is TGTGCCAGCAGCTTAGAGGGGATGGACTACGAGCAGTACTTC. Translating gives CASSLEGMDYEQYF. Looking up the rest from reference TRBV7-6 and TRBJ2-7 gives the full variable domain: GAGVSQSPRYKVTKRGQDVALRCDPISGHVSLYWYRQALGQGPEFLTYFNYEAQQDKSGLPNDRFSAERPEGSISTLTIQRTEQRDSAMYRCASSLEGMDYEQYFGPGTRLTVT.

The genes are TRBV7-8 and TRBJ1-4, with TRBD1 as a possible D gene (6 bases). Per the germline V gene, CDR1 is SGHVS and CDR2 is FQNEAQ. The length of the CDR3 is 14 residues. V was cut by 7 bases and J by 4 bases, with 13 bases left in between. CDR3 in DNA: TGTGCCAGCACCCCCGAACAGGGTAATGAAAAACTGTTTTTT. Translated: CASTPEQGNEKLFF.

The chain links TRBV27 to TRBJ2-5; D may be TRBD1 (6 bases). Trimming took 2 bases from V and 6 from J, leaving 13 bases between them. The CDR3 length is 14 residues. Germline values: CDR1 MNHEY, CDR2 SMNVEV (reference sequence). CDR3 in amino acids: CASSLDRSGKTQYF. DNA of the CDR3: TGTGCCAGCAGTTTAGACAGGAGTGGGAAGACCCAGTACTTC.

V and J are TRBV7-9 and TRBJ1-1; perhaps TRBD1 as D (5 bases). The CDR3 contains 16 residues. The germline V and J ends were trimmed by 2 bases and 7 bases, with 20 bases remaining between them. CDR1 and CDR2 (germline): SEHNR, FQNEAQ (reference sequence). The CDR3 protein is CASSLKGLGGELEAFF. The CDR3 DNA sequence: TGTGCCAGCAGCTTAAAGGGGTTGGGCGGGGAACTTGAAGCTTTCTTT. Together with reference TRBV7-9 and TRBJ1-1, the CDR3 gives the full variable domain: DTGVSQNPRHKITKRGQNVTFRCDPISEHNRLYWYRQTLGQGPEFLTYFQNEAQLEKSRLLSDRFSAERPKGSFSTLEIQRTEQGDSAMYLCASSLKGLGGELEAFFGQGTRLTVV.

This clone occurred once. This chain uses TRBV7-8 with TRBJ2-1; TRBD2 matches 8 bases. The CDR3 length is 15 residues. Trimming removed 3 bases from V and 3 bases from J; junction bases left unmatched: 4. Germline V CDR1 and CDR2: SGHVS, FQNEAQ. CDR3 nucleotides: TGTGCCAGCAGCTTCCTAGCGGGCAACTACAATGAGCAGTTCTTC. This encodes CASSFLAGNYNEQFF.

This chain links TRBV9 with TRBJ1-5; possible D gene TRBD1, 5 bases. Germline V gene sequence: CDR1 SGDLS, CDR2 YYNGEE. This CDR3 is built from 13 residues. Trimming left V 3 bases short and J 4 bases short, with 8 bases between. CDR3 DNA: TGTGCCAGCAGCGCGGCAGGGAATCAGCCCCAGCATTTT. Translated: CASSAAGNQPQHF.

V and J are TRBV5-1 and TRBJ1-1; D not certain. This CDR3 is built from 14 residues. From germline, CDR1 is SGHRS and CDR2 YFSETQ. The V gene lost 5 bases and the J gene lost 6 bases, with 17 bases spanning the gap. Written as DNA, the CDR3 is TGCGCCAGCAGTCAAAGCAGCGCTAGCGCTGAAGCTTTCTTT. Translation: CASSQSSASAEAFF.

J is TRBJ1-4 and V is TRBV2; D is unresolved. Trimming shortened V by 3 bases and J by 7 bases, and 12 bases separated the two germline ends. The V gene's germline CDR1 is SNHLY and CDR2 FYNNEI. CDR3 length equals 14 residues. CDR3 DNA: TGTGCCAGCAGTGAGGGGAACAGAGGTGAAAAACTGTTTTTT. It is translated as CASSEGNRGEKLFF.

This chain's CDR3 is CATSSGNEQYF. CDR3 DNA: TGTGCCACCTCATCGGGGAACGAGCAGTACTTC. The gene calls are TRBV19 and TRBJ2-7, with a possible D match to TRBD2 (5 bases). CDR1 is LNHDA and CDR2 is SQIVND in the germline V gene (reference sequence). The CDR3 is made up of 11 amino acids. V was clipped by 10 bases and J by 5 bases, with 12 bases between them.

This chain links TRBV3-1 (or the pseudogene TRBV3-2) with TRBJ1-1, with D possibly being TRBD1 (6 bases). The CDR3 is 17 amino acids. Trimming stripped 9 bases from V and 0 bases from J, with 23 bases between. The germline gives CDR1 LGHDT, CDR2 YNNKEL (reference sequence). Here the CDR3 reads CARGGYQGRNMNTEAFF. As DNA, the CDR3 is TGTGCCAGAGGGGGGTACCAGGGCAGAAACATGAACACTGAAGCTTTCTTT.

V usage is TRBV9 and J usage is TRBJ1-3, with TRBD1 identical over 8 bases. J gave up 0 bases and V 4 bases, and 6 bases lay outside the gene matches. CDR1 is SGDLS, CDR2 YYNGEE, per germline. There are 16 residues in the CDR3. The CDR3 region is CASSPRQGSSGNTIYF. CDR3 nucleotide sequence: TGTGCCAGCAGCCCTCGACAGGGGAGCTCTGGAAACACCATATATTTT. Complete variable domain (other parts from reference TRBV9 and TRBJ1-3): DSGVTQTPKHLITATGQRVTLRCSPRSGDLSVYWYQQSLDQGLQFLIQYYNGEERAKGNILERFSAQQFPDLHSELNLSSLELGDSALYFCASSPRQGSSGNTIYFGEGSWLTVV.

CDR3 in DNA: TGTGCCTGGAGTGTACACGGGACAAGTAATGAAAAACTGTTTTTT. The encoded protein is CAWSVHGTSNEKLFF. The chain recombines TRBV30 with TRBJ1-4; TRBD1 is a possible D gene (6 bases). The CDR3 spans 15 residues. Trimming shortened V by 0 bases and J by 4 bases, and 12 bases separated the two germline ends. CDR1 and CDR2 (germline): GTSNPN, SVGIG (reference sequence). The full variable domain, with the rest looked up from reference TRBV30 and TRBJ1-4, is SQTIHQWPATLVQPVGSPLSLECTVEGTSNPNLYWYRQAAGRGLQLLFYSVGIGQISSEVPQNLSASRPQDRQFILSSKKLLLSDSGFYLCAWSVHGTSNEKLFFGSGTQLSVL.

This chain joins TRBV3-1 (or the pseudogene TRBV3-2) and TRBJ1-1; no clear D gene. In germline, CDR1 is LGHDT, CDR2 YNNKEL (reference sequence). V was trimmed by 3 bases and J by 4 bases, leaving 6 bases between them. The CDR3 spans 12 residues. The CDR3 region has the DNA TGTGCCAGCAGCCACCTTGGCACTGAAGCTTTCTTT. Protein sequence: CASSHLGTEAFF.

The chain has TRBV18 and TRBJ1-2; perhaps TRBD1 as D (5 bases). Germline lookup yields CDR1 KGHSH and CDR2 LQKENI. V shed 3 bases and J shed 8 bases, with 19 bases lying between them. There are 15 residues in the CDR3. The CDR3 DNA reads TGTGCCAGCTCACCCGCCCGGTCCCGGGGCGGGGGCTACACCTTC. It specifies CASSPARSRGGGYTF. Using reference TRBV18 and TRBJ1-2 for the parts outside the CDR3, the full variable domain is NAGVMQNPRHLVRRRGQEARLRCSPMKGHSHVYWYRQLPEEGLKFMVYLQKENIIDESGMPKERFSAEFPKEGPSILRIQQVVRGDSAAYFCASSPARSRGGGYTFGSGTRLTVV.

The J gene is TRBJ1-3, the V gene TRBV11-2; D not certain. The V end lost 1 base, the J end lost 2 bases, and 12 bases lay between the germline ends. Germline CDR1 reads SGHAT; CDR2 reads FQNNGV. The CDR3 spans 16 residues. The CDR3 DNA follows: TGTGCCAGCAGCTTAGTGAGAGGGAGGACTGGAAACACCATATATTTT. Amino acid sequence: CASSLVRGRTGNTIYF.

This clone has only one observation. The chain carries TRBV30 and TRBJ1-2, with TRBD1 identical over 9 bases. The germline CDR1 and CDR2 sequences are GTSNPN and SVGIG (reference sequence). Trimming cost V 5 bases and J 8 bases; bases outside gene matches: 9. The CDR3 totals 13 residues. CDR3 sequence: CAWGDRERKGYTF. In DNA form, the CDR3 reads TGTGCCTGGGGGGACAGGGAGAGAAAGGGCTACACCTTC.

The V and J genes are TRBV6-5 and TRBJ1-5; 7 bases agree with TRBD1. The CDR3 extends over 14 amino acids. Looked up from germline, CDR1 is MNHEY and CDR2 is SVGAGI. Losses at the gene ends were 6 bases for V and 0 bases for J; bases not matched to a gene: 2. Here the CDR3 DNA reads TGTGCCAGCAGCCGACAGGGTAGCAATCAGCCCCAGCATTTT. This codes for CASSRQGSNQPQHF.

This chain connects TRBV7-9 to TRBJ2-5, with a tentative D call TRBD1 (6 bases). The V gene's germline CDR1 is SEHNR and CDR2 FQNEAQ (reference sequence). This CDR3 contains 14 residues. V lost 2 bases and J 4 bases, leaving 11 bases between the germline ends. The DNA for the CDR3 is TGTGCCAGCAGCTTACACGGCAGGGGAGAGACCCAGTACTTC. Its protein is CASSLHGRGETQYF.

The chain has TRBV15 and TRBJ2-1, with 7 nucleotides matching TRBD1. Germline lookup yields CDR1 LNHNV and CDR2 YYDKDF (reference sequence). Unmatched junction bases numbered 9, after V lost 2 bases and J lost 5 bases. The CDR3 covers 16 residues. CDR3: CATSRSRDRNNNEQFF. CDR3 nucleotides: TGTGCCACCAGCAGAAGTCGGGACAGAAATAACAATGAGCAGTTCTTC. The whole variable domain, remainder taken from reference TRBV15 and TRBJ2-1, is DAMVIQNPRYQVTQFGKPVTLSCSQTLNHNVMYWYQQKSSQAPKLLFHYYDKDFNNEADTPDNFQSRRPNTSFCFLDIRSPGLGDTAMYLCATSRSRDRNNNEQFFGPGTRLTVL.

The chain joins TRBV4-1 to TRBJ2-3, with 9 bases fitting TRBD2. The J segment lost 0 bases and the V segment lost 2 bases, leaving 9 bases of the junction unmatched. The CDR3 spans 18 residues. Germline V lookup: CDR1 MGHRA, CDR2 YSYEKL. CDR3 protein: CASSQSRLAGTSTDTQYF. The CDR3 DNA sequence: TGCGCCAGCAGCCAATCTCGTCTAGCGGGGACTAGCACAGATACGCAGTATTTT.

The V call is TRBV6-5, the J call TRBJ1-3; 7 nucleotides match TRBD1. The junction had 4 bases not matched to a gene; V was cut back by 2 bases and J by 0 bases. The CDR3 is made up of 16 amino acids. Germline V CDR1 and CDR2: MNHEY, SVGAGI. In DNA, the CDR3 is TGTGCCAGCAGTTACCAGGGGGACAGCTCTGGAAACACCATATATTTT. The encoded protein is CASSYQGDSSGNTIYF.

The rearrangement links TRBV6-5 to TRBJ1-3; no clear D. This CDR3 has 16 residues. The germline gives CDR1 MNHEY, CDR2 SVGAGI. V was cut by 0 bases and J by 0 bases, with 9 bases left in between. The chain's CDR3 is CASSYSGPISGNTIYF. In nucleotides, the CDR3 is TGTGCCAGCAGTTACTCTGGACCGATCTCTGGAAACACCATATATTTT.